The 8 T cell receptor beta chains listed next were all sequenced from one sample in a study of T-cell reconstitution after alpha-beta-depleted transplantation in children (dated by TCRdb to the mid-2010s). Library method: PCR. The sequencing machine was an Illumina HiSeq 2500. To normalize quantification of the TCRbeta repertoire, the TCR libraries were built with molecular barcoding that relied on unique molecular identifiers. In TCRdb, the public reads were trimmed at Q25 with fastp and aligned with MiXCR, with productive beta chains retained. Rows are unified per CDR3 protein, each entry keeping the most common DNA and genes. The sample has 360,000 or so distinct CDR3 sequences on record, around 21% of them singletons. Together, the top ten hold 3.8% of the sample. This specimen consisted of PBMCs from the stem cell graft donor, obtained from the stem cell graft. These receptors all come from a human donor who donated a stem cell graft to a child with acute myeloid leukemia.

This chain joins TRBV7-6 and TRBJ2-7; D could derive from TRBD1 or TRBD2 (5 bases each). The CDR3 runs 14 residues. Trimming removed 5 bases from V and 4 bases from J, with 15 bases in between. Germline assignment: CDR1 SGHVS and CDR2 FNYEAQ. The DNA for the CDR3 is TGTGCCAGCAGCCCAGGTGGGACGGGGTACGAGCAGTACTTC. It encodes CASSPGGTGYEQYF.

The V call is TRBV7-6, the J call TRBJ2-3; 7 bases match TRBD1. CDR1 is SGHVS, CDR2 FNYEAQ, per germline. The CDR3 loop spans 16 amino acids. V lost 1 base and J lost 0; bases outside the gene matches: 4. The CDR3 DNA reads TGTGCCAGCAGCTTAGGTAGGGGGCAGAGCACAGATACGCAGTATTTT. Amino acids: CASSLGRGQSTDTQYF. Together with reference TRBV7-6 and TRBJ2-3, the CDR3 gives the full variable domain: GAGVSQSPRYKVTKRGQDVALRCDPISGHVSLYWYRQALGQGPEFLTYFNYEAQQDKSGLPNDRFSAERPEGSISTLTIQRTEQRDSAMYRCASSLGRGQSTDTQYFGPGTRLTVL.

This clonotype came up a few times. The chain carries TRBV18 and TRBJ2-1, with TRBD2 as a possible D gene (5 bases). This CDR3 is built from 15 residues. V gave up 4 bases and J gave up 0 bases, with 10 bases separating them. From germline, CDR1 is KGHSH and CDR2 LQKENI. CDR3 amino acids: CASSQAVSSYNEQFF. The CDR3 nucleotides are TGTGCCAGCTCACAAGCGGTCAGCTCCTACAATGAGCAGTTCTTC.

The V and J genes are TRBV4-1 and TRBJ2-1; 12 nucleotides line up with TRBD2. This CDR3 region has 16 residues. V gave up 4 bases and J gave up 3 bases; unmatched junction bases: 4. Germline lookup yields CDR1 MGHRA and CDR2 YSYEKL. The CDR3: CASSRGLAGNYNEQFF. As DNA, the CDR3 is TGCGCCAGCAGCCGAGGACTAGCGGGAAACTACAATGAGCAGTTCTTC.

The rearrangement links TRBV3-1 to TRBJ1-1; 8 bases map to TRBD1. Germline CDR1 LGHDT, CDR2 YNNKEL (reference sequence). The CDR3 is 13 amino acids. The V segment lost 4 bases and the J segment 5 bases; nucleotides outside the gene matches: 3. The CDR3 region has the DNA TGTGCCAGCAGCCCGGACAGGGCTACTGAAGCTTTCTTT. Translated: CASSPDRATEAFF.

The rearrangement joins TRBV28 to TRBJ1-2; tentative D call: TRBD1 (5 bases). The germline V gene has CDR1 MDHEN and CDR2 SYDVKM. The CDR3 is 12 residues long. CDR3 bases: TGTGCTACCTCCGGGGCGGGCTATGGCTACACCTTC. Translated: CATSGAGYGYTF.

J is TRBJ1-1 and V is TRBV12-3 or TRBV12-4; 7 bases match TRBD1. The CDR3 covers 13 residues. The trim removed 2 bases at V and 5 bases at J, leaving 2 bases unmatched. CDR3 nucleotide sequence: TGTGCCAGCAGTTTACAGGGGGTGACTGAAGCTTTCTTT. Translating gives CASSLQGVTEAFF.

A single count supports this clonotype. The chain carries TRBV11-2 and TRBJ2-1, with D tentatively TRBD1 or TRBD2 (5 bases each). This CDR3 is 14 amino acids long. The germline V gene has CDR1 SGHAT and CDR2 FQNNGV. V shed 4 bases and J shed 8 bases, with 15 bases lying between them. The CDR3 sequence is CASSSLRGVYEQFF. The CDR3 region has the DNA TGTGCCAGCAGCTCCCTCCGAGGGGTTTATGAGCAGTTCTTC.